This T cell receptor beta chain emerged from a study of blood T cells in healthy people across ages. A second about 6 to 12 cycle PCR used barcoded and J-beta primers. TCRdb recomputed calls from the 5' RACE reads with MiXCR, one row per CDR3 protein. The profile shows fewer than 800,000 distinct CDR3 sequences, roughly 50% of them singletons. Germline loops: CDR1 KGHSH, CDR2 LQKENI. The CDR3 runs 15 residues. The receptor comes from an older woman in good health. Sequenced: blood. The chain couples TRBV18 to TRBJ2-1; D call uncertain. The better agreement between TRBJ2-7 and the DNA end casts doubt on the J call. CDR3 region: CASSPMVGSYNEQYF. CDR3 DNA: TGTGCCAGCTCACCGATGGTAGGGTCCTACAATGAGCAGTACTTC.